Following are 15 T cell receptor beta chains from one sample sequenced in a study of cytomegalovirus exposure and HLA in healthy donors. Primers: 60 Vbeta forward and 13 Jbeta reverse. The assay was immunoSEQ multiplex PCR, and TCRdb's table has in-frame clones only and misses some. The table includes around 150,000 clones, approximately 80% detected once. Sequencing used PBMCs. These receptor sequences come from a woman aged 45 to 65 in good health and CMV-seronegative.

CDR3 in amino acids: CASRGLAGYRHEQFF. The CDR3 region has the DNA TGTGCCAGCAGGGGGCTAGCGGGATATCGACATGAGCAGTTCTTC. The chain couples TRBV6-4 to TRBJ2-1, with 9 bases that match TRBD2. Looked up from germline, CDR1 is MRHNA and CDR2 is SNTAGT. The CDR3 runs to 15 residues. Germline trimming cut 6 bases from V and 8 bases from J; bases unmatched to any gene: 11.

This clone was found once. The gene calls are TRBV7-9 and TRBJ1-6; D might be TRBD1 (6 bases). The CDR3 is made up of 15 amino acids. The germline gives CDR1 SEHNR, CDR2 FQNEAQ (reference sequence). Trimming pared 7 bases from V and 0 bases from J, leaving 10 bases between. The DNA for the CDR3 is TGTGCCAGCAACCTACAGGGCTCCTATAATTCACCCCTCCACTTT. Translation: CASNLQGSYNSPLHF.

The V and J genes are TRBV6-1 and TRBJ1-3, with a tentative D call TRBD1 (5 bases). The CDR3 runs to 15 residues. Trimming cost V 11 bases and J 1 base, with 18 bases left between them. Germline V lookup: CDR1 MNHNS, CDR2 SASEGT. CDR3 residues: CASRRGGSSGNTIYF. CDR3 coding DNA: TGTGCCTCCAGGAGGGGAGGGTCTTCTGGAAACACCATATATTTT.

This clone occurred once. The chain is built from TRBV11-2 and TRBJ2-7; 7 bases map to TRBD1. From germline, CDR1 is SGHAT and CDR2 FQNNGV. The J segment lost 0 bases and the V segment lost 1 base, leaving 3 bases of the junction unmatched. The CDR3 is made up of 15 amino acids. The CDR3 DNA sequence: TGTGCCAGCAGCTTAGGACAGGGTAACTCCTACGAGCAGTACTTC. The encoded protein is CASSLGQGNSYEQYF.

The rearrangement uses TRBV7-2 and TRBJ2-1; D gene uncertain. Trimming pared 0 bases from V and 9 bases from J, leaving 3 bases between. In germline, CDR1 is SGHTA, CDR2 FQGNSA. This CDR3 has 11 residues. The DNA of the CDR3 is TGTGCCAGCAGCTTAGCAGCTGAGCAGTTCTTC. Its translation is CASSLAAEQFF. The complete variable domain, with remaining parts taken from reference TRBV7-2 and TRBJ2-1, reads GAGVSQSPSNKVTEKGKDVELRCDPISGHTALYWYRQSLGQGLEFLIYFQGNSAPDKSGLPSDRFSAERTGGSVSTLTIQRTQQEDSAVYLCASSLAAEQFFGPGTRLTVL.

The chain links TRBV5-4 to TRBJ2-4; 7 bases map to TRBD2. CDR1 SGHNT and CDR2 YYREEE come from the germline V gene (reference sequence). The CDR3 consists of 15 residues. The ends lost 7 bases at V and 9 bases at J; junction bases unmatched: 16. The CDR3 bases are TGTGCCAGCGCTGCTGGGGGGGGAGGGTTAAGCATTCAGTACTTC. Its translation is CASAAGGGGLSIQYF.

CDR3 protein: CAREPPGQGLSSQPQHF. CDR3 DNA: TGTGCCAGGGAACCACCGGGACAGGGTTTGTCCAGTCAGCCCCAGCATTTT. The chain uses TRBV30 and TRBJ1-5; 9 bases fit TRBD1. V lost 8 bases, J lost 6 bases, and 20 bases stayed unmatched. CDR3 length equals 17 residues. Germline V gives CDR1 GTSNPN, CDR2 SVGIG (reference sequence). Full variable domain (outside the CDR3, taken from reference TRBV30 and TRBJ1-5): SQTIHQWPATLVQPVGSPLSLECTVEGTSNPNLYWYRQAAGRGLQLLFYSVGIGQISSEVPQNLSASRPQDRQFILSSKKLLLSDSGFYLCAREPPGQGLSSQPQHFGDGTRLSIL.

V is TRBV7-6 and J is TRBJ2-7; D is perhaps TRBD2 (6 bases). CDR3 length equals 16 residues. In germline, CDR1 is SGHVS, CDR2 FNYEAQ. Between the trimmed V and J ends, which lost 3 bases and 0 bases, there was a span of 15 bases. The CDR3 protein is CASSFGGSPSSYEQYF. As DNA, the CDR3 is TGTGCCAGCAGCTTTGGAGGGTCCCCCTCCTCCTACGAGCAGTACTTC.

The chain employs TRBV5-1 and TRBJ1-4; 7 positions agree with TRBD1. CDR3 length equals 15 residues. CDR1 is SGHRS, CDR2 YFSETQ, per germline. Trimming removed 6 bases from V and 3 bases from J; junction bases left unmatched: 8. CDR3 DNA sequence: TGCGCCAGCAACACAGGGGCCCTAGCTAATGAAAAACTGTTTTTT. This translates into CASNTGALANEKLFF.

The CDR3 is CASSLERTGNEKLFF. The CDR3 coding sequence is TGTGCCAGCAGCTTGGAAAGGACAGGAAATGAAAAACTGTTTTTT. J is TRBJ1-4 and V is TRBV5-4; 7 bases are shared with TRBD1. The J segment lost 5 bases and the V segment lost 0 bases, leaving 4 bases of the junction unmatched. The CDR3 has 15 amino acids. Germline loops: CDR1 SGHNT, CDR2 YYREEE (reference sequence).

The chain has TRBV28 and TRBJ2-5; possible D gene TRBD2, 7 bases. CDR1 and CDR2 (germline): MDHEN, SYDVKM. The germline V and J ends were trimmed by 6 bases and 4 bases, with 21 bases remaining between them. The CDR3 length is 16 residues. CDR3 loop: CASSTLSRGGGETQYF. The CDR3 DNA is TGTGCCAGCAGCACCCTGTCGAGGGGGGGCGGAGAGACCCAGTACTTC.

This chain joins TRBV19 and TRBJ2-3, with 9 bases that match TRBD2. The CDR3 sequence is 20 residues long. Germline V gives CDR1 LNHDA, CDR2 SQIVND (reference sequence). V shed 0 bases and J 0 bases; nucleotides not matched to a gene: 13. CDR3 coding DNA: TGTGCCAGTAGTATAGAAGGCCTAGCGGGAAGCAGAGCTAGCACAGATACGCAGTATTTT. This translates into CASSIEGLAGSRASTDTQYF.

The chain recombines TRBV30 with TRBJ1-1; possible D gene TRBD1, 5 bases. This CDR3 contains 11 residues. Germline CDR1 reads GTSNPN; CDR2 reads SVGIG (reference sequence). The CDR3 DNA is TGTGCGTTGGGGGGGGACCGTGAAGCTTTCTTT. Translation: CALGGDREAFF.

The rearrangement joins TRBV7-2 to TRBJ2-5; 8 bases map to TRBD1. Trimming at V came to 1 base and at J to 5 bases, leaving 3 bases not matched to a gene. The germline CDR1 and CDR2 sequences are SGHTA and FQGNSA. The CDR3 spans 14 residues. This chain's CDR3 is CASSLGAGGETQYF. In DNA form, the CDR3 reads TGTGCCAGCAGCTTAGGAGCAGGGGGCGAGACCCAGTACTTC.

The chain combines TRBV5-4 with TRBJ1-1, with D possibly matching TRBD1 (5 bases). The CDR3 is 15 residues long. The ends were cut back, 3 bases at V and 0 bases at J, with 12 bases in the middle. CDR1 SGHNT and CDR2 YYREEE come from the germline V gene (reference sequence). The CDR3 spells CASSSQVFMNTEAFF. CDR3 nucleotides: TGTGCCAGCAGCTCACAGGTCTTCATGAACACTGAAGCTTTCTTT.